These 21 T cell receptor beta chains were sequenced from one sample in a study of radiotherapy plus CTLA-4 blockade in lung cancer (dated by TCRdb to the late 2010s). The method behind the library was the immunoSEQ multiplex PCR assay. Held by TCRdb, this immuneACCESS table contains in-frame sequences only and omits some clones. Under half of the omission traces to an unresolved V gene where checked; the cause of the rest is unknown. In all, the sample holds 23,000 or so clones, and around 70% of those were seen once. The top ten constitute more than 3.5% of the sample. Sequencing used peripheral blood, obtained from a patient treated with radiotherapy plus ipilimumab. The receptors were sampled from a human donor with non-small cell lung cancer who had stable disease on radiotherapy plus ipilimumab.

CDR3 protein: CASSPVGGGRQETQYF. The DNA for the CDR3 is TGCGCCAGCAGCCCAGTGGGCGGGGGAAGACAAGAGACCCAGTACTTC. The V and J genes are TRBV4-1 and TRBJ2-5, with 7 bases identical to TRBD2. The CDR3 covers 16 residues. Germline V gene lookup returns CDR1 MGHRA and CDR2 YSYEKL. V dropped 4 bases and J dropped 2; count of bases not matched to a gene: 10.

This chain links TRBV5-6 with TRBJ2-5; possibly TRBD2 for D (6 bases). The germline V gene encodes CDR1 SGHDT and CDR2 YYEEEE. The V end lost 4 bases, the J end lost 1 base, and 11 bases lay between the germline ends. The CDR3 totals 14 residues. In DNA, the CDR3 is TGTGCCAGCAGCGCGGGACTCCTCCAAGAGACCCAGTACTTC. Amino acids: CASSAGLLQETQYF.

This clone was detected only once. This rearrangement joins TRBV18 to TRBJ2-1; D might be TRBD2 (5 bases). Germline lookup yields CDR1 KGHSH and CDR2 LQKENI. Trimming shortened V by 3 bases and J by 7 bases, and 13 bases separated the two germline ends. The CDR3 extends over 14 amino acids. DNA of the CDR3: TGTGCCAGCTCACCCCCTAGCAGTAGGAATGAGCAGTTCTTC. Translation: CASSPPSSRNEQFF.

V is TRBV18 and J is TRBJ2-7; 8 bases fit TRBD2. Germline CDR1 and CDR2: KGHSH and LQKENI. The CDR3 consists of 18 residues. V dropped 5 bases and J dropped 4; count of bases not matched to a gene: 19. The CDR3 is CASSALRTGRADLYEQYF. The CDR3 DNA reads TGTGCCAGCTCAGCACTAAGGACCGGGAGGGCGGACCTTTACGAGCAGTACTTC.

This clone occurred a few times. This chain uses TRBV18 with TRBJ1-4; D is unresolved. Germline V gene sequence: CDR1 KGHSH, CDR2 LQKENI. This CDR3 is 14 amino acids long. V lost 5 bases to trimming and J lost 3 bases, with 10 bases between them. The CDR3 DNA reads TGTGCCAGCTCAAAGGCCGTACCTAATGAAAAACTGTTTTTT. Translated, it gives CASSKAVPNEKLFF.

This chain uses TRBV5-1 with TRBJ1-1, with a weak D call TRBD1 (6 bases). The CDR3 covers 14 residues. CDR1 and CDR2 from the germline V gene are SGHRS and YFSETQ. Trimming took off 4 bases at V and 1 base at J, with 11 bases between the two ends. CDR3 nucleotide sequence: TGCGCCAGCAGCCCGGCGGGACAGAACACTGAAGCTTTCTTT. Its translation is CASSPAGQNTEAFF.

V gene TRBV11-3 combines with J gene TRBJ2-2; D remains ambiguous. The ends were cut back, 4 bases at V and 2 bases at J, with 11 bases in the middle. Germline V CDR1 and CDR2: SGHNT, YENEEA. The CDR3 extends over 15 amino acids. CDR3 amino acids: CASSSGPINTGELFF. The DNA for the CDR3 is TGTGCCAGCAGCTCTGGCCCCATTAACACCGGGGAGCTGTTTTTT.

The rearrangement uses TRBV9 and TRBJ2-7; D might be TRBD1 (5 bases). Trimming removed 0 bases from V and 6 bases from J, with 7 bases in between. The CDR3 contains 12 residues. From germline, CDR1 is SGDLS and CDR2 YYNGEE. This CDR3 reads CASSVGQGEQYF. The CDR3 DNA sequence: TGTGCCAGCAGCGTAGGCCAGGGCGAGCAGTACTTC.

The CDR3 sequence is CASSPGQGTYGYTF. CDR3 nucleotides: TGTGCCAGCTCACCGGGACAGGGGACCTATGGCTACACCTTC. This chain connects TRBV18 to TRBJ1-2; 10 bases line up with TRBD1. The CDR3 consists of 14 residues. With 3 bases clipped from V and 4 bases from J, the junction kept 2 bases outside the gene matches. From germline, CDR1 is KGHSH and CDR2 LQKENI.

The chain employs TRBV30 and TRBJ2-3, with D maybe TRBD2 (5 bases). There are 11 residues in the CDR3. The germline V gene has CDR1 GTSNPN and CDR2 SVGIG (reference sequence). Trimming shortened V by 5 bases and J by 6 bases, and 9 bases separated the two germline ends. CDR3 sequence reads: CAWATRDTQYF. The CDR3 DNA sequence: TGTGCCTGGGCTACTAGGGATACGCAGTATTTT.

The V and J genes are TRBV6-4 and TRBJ2-4; the D gene is possibly TRBD2 (6 bases). The V gene lost 7 bases and the J gene lost 0 bases, with 16 bases spanning the gap. CDR3 length equals 16 residues. CDR1 is MRHNA, CDR2 SNTAGT, per germline. The DNA for the CDR3 is TGTGCCAGCATTCAAGAGGCTAGCGTAGCCAAAAACATTCAGTACTTC. It encodes CASIQEASVAKNIQYF.

The V call is TRBV7-2, the J call TRBJ2-2, with 8 bases fitting TRBD1. Germline CDR1 SGHTA, CDR2 FQGNSA. The J segment lost 4 bases and the V segment lost 1 base, leaving 5 bases of the junction unmatched. This CDR3 is built from 16 residues. Written as DNA, the CDR3 is TGTGCCAGCAGCTTAGGTCACAGGGGGGTCACCGGGGAGCTGTTTTTT. It translates to CASSLGHRGVTGELFF. The entire variable domain, with the rest obtained from reference TRBV7-2 and TRBJ2-2, is as follows: GAGVSQSPSNKVTEKGKDVELRCDPISGHTALYWYRQSLGQGLEFLIYFQGNSAPDKSGLPSDRFSAERTGGSVSTLTIQRTQQEDSAVYLCASSLGHRGVTGELFFGEGSRLTVL.

The chain joins TRBV7-9 to TRBJ1-3; D remains ambiguous. Germline CDR1 reads SEHNR; CDR2 reads FQNEAQ (reference sequence). Trimming cost V 5 bases and J 4 bases, with 9 bases left between them. The CDR3 runs 13 residues. The CDR3 coding sequence is TGTGCCAGCAGCCCCGCGCAGGGAAACACCATATATTTT. It codes for CASSPAQGNTIYF.

V is TRBV7-9 and J is TRBJ2-7; the D is unclear. This CDR3 contains 14 residues. CDR1 SEHNR and CDR2 FQNEAQ come from the germline V gene (reference sequence). The V and J ends lost 2 bases and 5 bases respectively, with 13 bases between them. CDR3 sequence reads: CASSLISSQHEQYF. The CDR3 DNA reads TGTGCCAGCAGCTTAATAAGTAGCCAGCACGAGCAGTACTTC.

This clone was found a few times. This chain joins TRBV4-2 and TRBJ2-3, with D possibly being TRBD1 or TRBD2 (5 bases each). Germline V gene data show CDR1 as LGHNA and CDR2 as YNFKEQ. Deletions cut 0 bases from V and 4 bases from J, with 11 bases between. This CDR3 has 15 residues. The chain's CDR3 is CASSQEPGTSDTQYF. CDR3 nucleotides: TGTGCCAGCAGCCAAGAGCCAGGGACGTCAGATACGCAGTATTTT.

CDR3 amino acids: CASSVLTTKNIQYF. CDR3 DNA sequence: TGTGCCAGCAGTGTACTCACCACCAAAAACATTCAGTACTTC. The chain is built from TRBV2 and TRBJ2-4, with no clear D. The CDR3 has 14 amino acids. The ends were cut back, 4 bases at V and 2 bases at J, with 9 bases in the middle. CDR1 SNHLY and CDR2 FYNNEI come from the germline V gene.

The table lists this clone with a count of one. The chain combines TRBV27 with TRBJ2-5, with a weak D call TRBD1 (5 bases). Germline lookup yields CDR1 MNHEY and CDR2 SMNVEV (reference sequence). The CDR3 is made up of 15 amino acids. V gave up 4 bases and J gave up 2 bases, with 14 bases separating them. The DNA for the CDR3 is TGTGCCAGCAGTTCAACCTTTAGACAGCAAGAGACCCAGTACTTC. Protein: CASSSTFRQQETQYF.

The chain carries TRBV5-4 and TRBJ1-1; D is unresolved. The length of the CDR3 is 14 residues. Germline lookup yields CDR1 SGHNT and CDR2 YYREEE (reference sequence). With 0 bases removed from V and 1 base from J, the gap between germline ends came to 7 bases. DNA for the CDR3: TGTGCCAGCAGCTTGGGTCCAGAGAACACTGAAGCTTTCTTT. It is translated as CASSLGPENTEAFF. The full variable domain, rest sourced from reference TRBV5-4 and TRBJ1-1, is ETGVTQSPTHLIKTRGQQVTLRCSSQSGHNTVSWYQQALGQGPQFIFQYYREEENGRGNFPPRFSGLQFPNYSSELNVNALELDDSALYLCASSLGPENTEAFFGQGTRLTVV.

This chain joins TRBV5-4 and TRBJ2-6, with D perhaps matching TRBD2 (6 bases). The germline CDR1 and CDR2 sequences are SGHNT and YYREEE (reference sequence). The CDR3 is made up of 16 amino acids. V was trimmed by 1 base and J by 0 bases, leaving 8 bases between them. CDR3 loop: CASSLPGASGANVLTF. The CDR3, as DNA: TGTGCCAGCAGCTTGCCGGGAGCCTCTGGGGCCAACGTCCTGACTTTC. The full variable domain, in which reference TRBV5-4 and TRBJ2-6 provide the parts outside the CDR3, is ETGVTQSPTHLIKTRGQQVTLRCSSQSGHNTVSWYQQALGQGPQFIFQYYREEENGRGNFPPRFSGLQFPNYSSELNVNALELDDSALYLCASSLPGASGANVLTFGAGSRLTVL.

V and J are TRBV11-3 and TRBJ2-3; 10 bases are shared with TRBD1. V lost 2 bases and J lost 2; bases outside the gene matches: 4. Germline values: CDR1 SGHNT, CDR2 YENEEA. There are 16 residues in the CDR3. CDR3 sequence: CASSLSGTGVTDTQYF. In DNA form, the CDR3 reads TGTGCCAGCAGCTTATCTGGGACAGGGGTCACAGATACGCAGTATTTT.

V usage is TRBV2 and J usage is TRBJ2-2; 9 bases are shared with TRBD1. CDR1 and CDR2 (germline): SNHLY, FYNNEI. V was clipped by 10 bases and J by 3 bases; unmatched bases: 6. The CDR3 runs 14 residues. Here the CDR3 DNA reads TGTGCCATCCCTGGACAGGGGTACACCGGGGAGCTGTTTTTT. This encodes CAIPGQGYTGELFF.